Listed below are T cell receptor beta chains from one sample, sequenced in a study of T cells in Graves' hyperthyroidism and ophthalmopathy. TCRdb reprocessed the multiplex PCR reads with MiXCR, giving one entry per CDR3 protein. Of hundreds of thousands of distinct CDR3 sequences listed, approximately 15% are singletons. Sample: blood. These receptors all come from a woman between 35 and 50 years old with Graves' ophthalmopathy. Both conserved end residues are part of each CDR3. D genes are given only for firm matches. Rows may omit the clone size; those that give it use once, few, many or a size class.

TGTGCCAGCAGCCTACGTACCCAGCCTAGCGGCCAAGAGACCCAGTACTTC | CASSLRTQPSGQETQYF | TRBJ2-5 | TRBD2 | many | TRBV7-9
TGTGCCAGCAAGCTGGGACACTACTATGGCTACACCTTC | CASKLGHYYGYTF | TRBJ1-2 | . | many | TRBV6-5
TGTGCCAGCAGCCCTTTCGGGCAAGCGGCGCAGTATTTT | CASSPFGQAAQYF | TRBJ2-3 | . | . | TRBV7-2
TGTGCCAGCAGTAACAGGGACTTGTATGGCTACACCTTC | CASSNRDLYGYTF | TRBJ1-2 | . | . | TRBV27
TGTGCCAGCAGCTCTAGGACAGGGATTCGCGAGACCCAGTACTTC | CASSSRTGIRETQYF | TRBJ2-5 | TRBD1 | many | TRBV11-1
TGCAGCGTCCTCAGGGAACTCACCGGGGAGCTGTTTTTT | CSVLRELTGELFF | TRBJ2-2 | . | . | TRBV29-1
TGTGCCAGCACCCTCAGGGGCTCCCACGAGCAGTACTTC | CASTLRGSHEQYF | TRBJ2-7 | . | many | TRBV28
TGCAGCGTTGGGGTTCTAAACATTCAGTACTTC | CSVGVLNIQYF | TRBJ2-4 | . | few | TRBV29-1
TGTGCCAGTACTATGAGGCGCAGTCCCGTCGGGGCTTTCTTT | CASTMRRSPVGAFF | TRBJ1-1 | . | . | TRBV19
TGTGCCAGCAGTGACAGCGCCTACAATGAGCAGTTCTTC | CASSDSAYNEQFF | TRBJ2-1 | . | . | TRBV6-4
TGTGCCAGCAGTCCCCCCCCCGGAAGATCCGGTGGTACTGAAGCTTTCTTT | CASSPPPGRSGGTEAFF | TRBJ1-1 | . | . | TRBV12-3/TRBV12-4
TGTGCCAGCAGCCAAACCAGGGACACCTACGAGCAGTACTTC | CASSQTRDTYEQYF | TRBJ2-7 | . | . | TRBV6-1
TGTGCCAGCAGTTGGGCGCGTTCCGGTGAAGCTTTCTTT | CASSWARSGEAFF | TRBJ1-1 | . | . | TRBV12-3/TRBV12-4
TGCAGTGCTAGGGACAGGGATCTTCCTAACTATGGCTACACCTTC | CSARDRDLPNYGYTF | TRBJ1-2 | TRBD1 | many | TRBV20-1
TGTGCCAGCAGTCTCCACAGGGGACTAGCCAAAAACATTCAGTACTTC | CASSLHRGLAKNIQYF | TRBJ2-4 | . | . | TRBV28
TGTGCCAGCAGCTCCCGGAGGTACAAGCAGTACTTC | CASSSRRYKQYF | TRBJ2-7 | . | . | TRBV7-2
TGTGCCAGCAGCTTGGGACTAGAAGACACCGGGGAGCTGTTTTTT | CASSLGLEDTGELFF | TRBJ2-2 | . | few | TRBV5-4
TGTGCCAGCAGACGACTAGCGGGCCACGAGCAGTACTTC | CASRRLAGHEQYF | TRBJ2-7 | TRBD2 | many | TRBV6-2/TRBV6-3
TGTGCCAGCAGCGTAGACGCGAGTGGACCTCAAGAGACCCAGTACTTC | CASSVDASGPQETQYF | TRBJ2-5 | . | many | TRBV9
TGCGCCAGCAGCCAAGAAACATCGGAGACCCAGTACTTC | CASSQETSETQYF | TRBJ2-5 | . | . | TRBV4-1
TGTGCCAGCAGCTTACAGGGAACTCAGGATGGCTACACCTTC | CASSLQGTQDGYTF | TRBJ1-2 | . | . | TRBV7-9
TGTGCCACCAGCAGGGACAGGGGCTACAACGGGATATATGGCTACACCTTC | CATSRDRGYNGIYGYTF | TRBJ1-2 | TRBD1 | many | TRBV15